This T cell receptor (beta chain) stems from a study of blood T cells in healthy people across ages. This CDR3 contains 13 residues. Germline V lookup: CDR1 MNHEY, CDR2 SVGEGT. Alongside a J-beta primer mix, a sample-barcoded 5' primer served in a second PCR lasting roughly 7 to 11 cycles. TCRdb re-called the 5' RACE reads through MiXCR, storing one row per CDR3 protein. Among 600,000 to 1,000,000 distinct CDR3 sequences listed, about three fifths were seen once. The J gene is TRBJ2-5, the V gene TRBV6-2 or TRBV6-3; tentatively, D is TRBD2 (6 bases). The last part of the DNA fits TRBJ2-7 better; the J call may be wrong. The receptor was derived from a man under 40 in good health. The specimen sequenced was blood. The CDR3 sequence is CASSSGGIIEQYF. The CDR3 bases are TGTGCCAGCAGTTCCGGCGGGATTATCGAGCAGTACTTC.